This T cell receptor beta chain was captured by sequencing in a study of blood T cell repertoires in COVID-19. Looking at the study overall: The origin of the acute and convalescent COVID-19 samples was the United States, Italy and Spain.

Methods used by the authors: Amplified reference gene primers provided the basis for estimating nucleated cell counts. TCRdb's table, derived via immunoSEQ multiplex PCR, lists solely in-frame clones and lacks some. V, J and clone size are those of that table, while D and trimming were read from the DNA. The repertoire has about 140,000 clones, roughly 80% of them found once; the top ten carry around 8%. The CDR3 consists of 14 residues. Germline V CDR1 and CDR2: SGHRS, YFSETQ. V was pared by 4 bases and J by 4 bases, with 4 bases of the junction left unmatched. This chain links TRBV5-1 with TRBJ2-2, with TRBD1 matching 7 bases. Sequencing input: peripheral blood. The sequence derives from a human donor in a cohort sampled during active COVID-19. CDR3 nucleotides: TGCGCCAGCAGCGAGGGACAGTTCACCGGGGAGCTGTTTTTT. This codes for CASSEGQFTGELFF.